This TCR beta chain was sequenced in a study of T cell responses to AZD1222 COVID-19 vaccine. V was cut by 6 bases and J by 2 bases, with 10 bases left in between. The CDR3 covers 13 residues. CDR1 and CDR2 (germline): ENHRY, SYGVKD. Profiling relied on immunoSEQ multiplex PCR, and the TCRdb table lists in-frame clones only, not all of them. The repertoire holds about 130,000 clones, more than 70% seen once, with around 4.4% in the top ten. On this clone: Its antigen is undetermined.

Findings and caveats of the study: Vaccine-related CD4 TCRs covered spike, predominating at 160-218 and 743-854.

This TCR came from an adult who received the AZD1222 COVID-19 vaccine. The rearrangement links TRBV10-3 to TRBJ2-5, with D possibly being TRBD1 (5 bases). The material was peripheral blood, obtained 28 days after the second AZD1222 dose. The CDR3 coding sequence is TGTGCCATCAGGGACACCGCACAAGAGACCCAGTACTTC. This codes for CAIRDTAQETQYF.